Listed here is a single T cell receptor beta chain. This clone was seen ten or more times. Its antigen remains unidentified. The sample holds no much larger clone one base away, and base qualities are not on file. Taken from the germline V gene, the CDR1 and CDR2 loops are SGHTA and FQGNSA. The CDR3 holds 13 amino acids from the cysteine to the phenylalanine. Solely the CDR3 DNA is kept, with 39 bases framed from the first base. Trimming removed 0 bases from V and 9 bases from J, leaving 9 bases between the germline ends. The data stem from a study of metastatic and nonmetastatic thyroid tumors (TCRdb year 2020). Describing the broader study: For patients with malignant and with benign thyroid disease, the researchers compared repertoires between peripheral blood samples and tumor or nodule tissue samples.

General findings and caveats noted by the study authors: In both blood and tumor samples, malignant tumors were reported to have significantly higher TCR beta diversity than benign nodules.

Before undergoing thyroid surgery, none of the patients had been given any kind of treatment. The study retrospectively analysed patient clinical samples collected from about 2012 to 2018 using T-cell receptor beta sequencing. The library was produced with PCR. Sequencing took place on an Illumina HiSeq 4000. High-throughput sequencing was used to profile the TCR beta-chain CDR3 region of each patient. The study's own analysis went as follows. Drawing on CDR3 differences between clinicopathological groups, the researchers built a classifier meant to tell apart patients with distant-metastatic papillary thyroid cancer. The Shannon index was used to measure repertoire diversity, and the Morisita-Horn index was used to measure how similar tumor and blood repertoires were. TCRdb cleaned the public reads at Q25 with fastp, built clones with MiXCR and kept in-frame beta chains. The V and J calls here are based on TCRdb, not the publication. The sample table lists around 23,000 clones, 20% of them with a count of one. The ten most abundant clones make up under 30% of the sample.

The receptor chain draws on TRBV7-2 and TRBJ2-1; no D gene call is confident. This clonotype was obtained from a female donor with papillary thyroid cancer or a benign thyroid nodule (not recorded which). Some clones in this sample may be carry-over from other donors' samples. Input material: blood. The base sequence is TGTGCCAGCAGCTTAGCGTGGACGGGTGAGCAGTTCTTC. This codes for CASSLAWTGEQFF. The variable domain in full, with residues beyond the CDR3 obtained from the reference TRBV7-2 and TRBJ2-1 genes, is GAGVSQSPSNKVTEKGKDVELRCDPISGHTALYWYRQSLGQGLEFLIYFQGNSAPDKSGLPSDRFSAERTGGSVSTLTIQRTQQEDSAVYLCASSLAWTGEQFFGPGTRLTVL.